One sample yielded the 15 T cell receptor beta chains listed below, sequenced in a study of blood T cell repertoires in COVID-19. Produced via immunoSEQ multiplex PCR; TCRdb's table is partial and in-frame only. The sample comprises about 200,000 clones, more than 65% of which are singletons, and 6% to 8% rests with the top ten. Sequencing used PBMCs or T cells enriched from blood (not recorded which). These receptor sequences come from a man aged 40-50 years who had recovered from COVID-19.

The rearrangement links TRBV5-1 to TRBJ2-1; perhaps TRBD1 as D (6 bases). Trimming took 2 bases from V and 10 from J, leaving 13 bases between them. CDR3 length equals 13 residues. Germline-derived CDR1 and CDR2 are SGHRS and YFSETQ. Here the CDR3 DNA reads TGCGCCAGCAGCTTAGAAGGACAGCAGGAGCAGTTCTTC. This sequence encodes CASSLEGQQEQFF.

The V gene is TRBV10-3, the J gene TRBJ2-3; maybe TRBD1 (7 bases). The CDR3 is 16 residues long. V gave up 0 bases and J gave up 4 bases, with 14 bases separating them. Germline values: CDR1 ENHRY, CDR2 SYGVKD. CDR3 sequence (DNA): TGTGCCATCAGTGAGTCGGCCGCGGGGACAGCAGATACGCAGTATTTT. Translated, it gives CAISESAAGTADTQYF.

V gene TRBV4-1 combines with J gene TRBJ1-4; no definite D call. Per germline, CDR1 MGHRA and CDR2 YSYEKL. The V gene lost 4 bases and the J gene lost 0 bases, with 9 bases spanning the gap. CDR3 length: 15 amino acids. This CDR3 reads CASSPERTTNEKLFF. In DNA, the CDR3 is TGCGCCAGCAGCCCTGAGAGGACAACTAATGAAAAACTGTTTTTT.

The rearrangement links TRBV6-5 to TRBJ2-2; weak D call: TRBD1 (6 bases). Germline CDR1 reads MNHEY; CDR2 reads SVGAGI. Trimming left V 7 bases short and J 6 bases short, with 18 bases between. There are 15 residues in the CDR3. CDR3 region: CASTQGHSGAGELFF. The DNA for the CDR3 is TGTGCCAGCACCCAGGGACACTCAGGGGCCGGGGAGCTGTTTTTT.

In its sample, this clone was seen once. V and J are TRBV5-4 and TRBJ2-3, with TRBD2 matching 8 bases. The CDR3 is made up of 16 amino acids. With 0 bases clipped from V and 1 base from J, the junction kept 4 bases outside the gene matches. In germline, CDR1 is SGHNT, CDR2 YYREEE (reference sequence). The CDR3 is CASSLDLAGRTDTQYF. The CDR3 DNA is TGTGCCAGCAGCTTGGATCTAGCGGGCCGCACAGATACGCAGTATTTT.

The V and J genes are TRBV6-2 or TRBV6-3 and TRBJ1-1, with a tentative D call TRBD1 (5 bases). Germline V CDR1 and CDR2: MNHEY, SVGEGT. The CDR3 has 16 residues. V lost 0 bases to trimming and J lost 7 bases, with 18 bases between them. CDR3 sequence: CASSYSITVLDSEAFF. DNA of the CDR3: TGTGCCAGCAGTTACTCGATAACTGTTTTAGACAGTGAAGCTTTCTTT.

The chain employs TRBV4-1 and TRBJ2-3; TRBD1 aligns across 7 bases. In germline, CDR1 is MGHRA, CDR2 YSYEKL. Trimming cost V 4 bases and J 3 bases; bases outside gene matches: 7. This CDR3 is 15 amino acids long. For the CDR3, the DNA is TGCGCCAGCAGCCGACAGGGAACGATAACAGATACGCAGTATTTT. Residues: CASSRQGTITDTQYF.

V usage is TRBV5-6 and J usage is TRBJ2-2, with 8 bases fitting TRBD2. V gave up 2 bases and J gave up 2 bases; unmatched junction bases: 5. Per the germline V gene, CDR1 is SGHDT and CDR2 is YYEEEE. There are 16 residues in the CDR3. This chain's CDR3 is CASSFGAGVNTGELFF. The CDR3 region has the DNA TGTGCCAGCAGCTTCGGAGCGGGGGTTAACACCGGGGAGCTGTTTTTT.

V and J are TRBV9 and TRBJ2-1, with 12 nucleotides matching TRBD2. The germline CDR1 and CDR2 sequences are SGDLS and YYNGEE. This CDR3 is 22 amino acids long. Unmatched junction bases numbered 16, after V lost 0 bases and J lost 0 bases. The DNA of the CDR3 is TGTGCCAGCAGCGTAGCTACGGTGGGCGGGCTAGCGGGGGGGCCCTCCTACAATGAGCAGTTCTTC. Translated: CASSVATVGGLAGGPSYNEQFF.

The chain employs TRBV6-6 and TRBJ2-5; 9 bases line up with TRBD2. The length of the CDR3 is 16 residues. Germline assignment: CDR1 MNHNY and CDR2 SVGAGI (reference sequence). The V gene end was trimmed by 6 bases and the J gene end by 4 bases; junction bases not matched to a gene: 12. The CDR3 DNA reads TGTGCCAGCAGCCCCCTCCGCGGGGGGGCGTCAGAGACCCAGTACTTC. This codes for CASSPLRGGASETQYF.

This sequence joins TRBV30 and TRBJ1-1; 9 bases agree with TRBD1. The junction had 2 bases not matched to a gene; V was cut back by 5 bases and J by 1 base. The length of the CDR3 is 13 residues. CDR1 is GTSNPN, CDR2 SVGIG, per germline (reference sequence). CDR3 DNA sequence: TGTGCCTGGTGGGGACAGGGGAACACTGAAGCTTTCTTT. This sequence encodes CAWWGQGNTEAFF.

The V gene is TRBV5-1, the J gene TRBJ2-1, with 10 nucleotides matching TRBD1. Unmatched junction bases numbered 6, after V lost 1 base and J lost 8 bases. CDR1 is SGHRS, CDR2 YFSETQ, per germline. The CDR3 runs to 15 residues. CDR3 DNA sequence: TGCGCCAGCAGCTTGCAGGGACAGGGGAATCATGAGCAGTTCTTC. The encoded protein is CASSLQGQGNHEQFF.

This chain uses TRBV30 with TRBJ1-1, with 9 bases lining up with TRBD1. CDR1 is GTSNPN and CDR2 is SVGIG in the germline V gene (reference sequence). This CDR3 comprises 16 residues. V was pared by 8 bases and J by 0 bases, with 13 bases of the junction left unmatched. The CDR3 spells CAGFLRDRALNTEAFF. CDR3 in DNA: TGTGCCGGATTTCTTCGGGACAGGGCTTTGAACACTGAAGCTTTCTTT.

The chain employs TRBV2 and TRBJ2-5, with TRBD1 matching 9 bases. The CDR3 totals 15 residues. The V and J ends lost 4 bases and 4 bases, in that order; junction bases with no gene match: 7. Looked up from germline, CDR1 is SNHLY and CDR2 is FYNNEI. The CDR3 sequence: CASSAQGAHGETQYF. As DNA, the CDR3 is TGTGCCAGCAGTGCACAGGGGGCGCACGGAGAGACCCAGTACTTC. Variable domain in full (rest from reference TRBV2 and TRBJ2-5): EPEVTQTPSHQVTQMGQEVILRCVPISNHLYFYWYRQILGQKVEFLVSFYNNEISEKSEIFDDQFSVERPDGSNFTLKIRSTKLEDSAMYFCASSAQGAHGETQYFGPGTRLLVL.

The chain joins TRBV19 to TRBJ1-4; the match to TRBD1 covers 7 bases. CDR1 and CDR2 from the germline V gene are LNHDA and SQIVND (reference sequence). The CDR3 extends over 15 amino acids. Trimming cost V 5 bases and J 4 bases; bases outside gene matches: 7. DNA of the CDR3: TGTGCCAGTAGTGACTGGGACAGTTTTAATGAAAAACTGTTTTTT. Protein: CASSDWDSFNEKLFF.